The 16 T cell receptor beta chains listed next were all sequenced from one sample in a study of lymphopenia after photon versus proton radiotherapy. The repertoire was sequenced with immunoSEQ multiplex PCR; TCRdb's copy has only in-frame clones and lacks some. In the table there are tens of thousands of clones, approximately 82% of which are singletons. The sequencing used peripheral blood, collected from a patient treated with proton-based radiotherapy. These receptors all come from a man aged 60 to 75 with pancreatic cancer.

The chain recombines TRBV28 with TRBJ1-2; 8 nucleotides agree with TRBD1. V shed 8 bases, J shed 4 bases, and the junction held 3 bases outside the gene matches. CDR1 and CDR2 from the germline V gene are MDHEN and SYDVKM. CDR3 length equals 12 residues. The DNA for the CDR3 is TGTGCCAGCGACAGGGGAGGCTATGGCTACACCTTC. Translated, it gives CASDRGGYGYTF.

The chain links TRBV20-1 to TRBJ2-7; no firm D call. V lost 3 bases and J 6 bases, leaving 9 bases between the germline ends. The CDR3 spans 11 residues. In germline, CDR1 is DFQATT, CDR2 SNEGSKA (reference sequence). This CDR3 reads CSASPRTEQYF. The CDR3 coding sequence is TGCAGTGCTAGTCCCAGGACCGAGCAGTACTTC.

The chain couples TRBV7-9 to TRBJ2-5, with a tentative D call TRBD1 (6 bases). Germline V gives CDR1 SEHNR, CDR2 FQNEAQ (reference sequence). Trimming took 3 bases from V and 3 from J, leaving 8 bases between them. This CDR3 contains 13 residues. Here the CDR3 DNA reads TGTGCCAGCAGCTTGTGGACAGAAGAGACCCAGTACTTC. Amino acid sequence: CASSLWTEETQYF.

V gene TRBV7-9 combines with J gene TRBJ2-3; no clear D gene. The CDR3 sequence is 15 residues long. The V end was cut by 3 bases, the J end by 2 bases, with 12 bases between. Looked up from germline, CDR1 is SEHNR and CDR2 is FQNEAQ (reference sequence). The CDR3 protein is CASSFISYNTDTQYF. In DNA form, the CDR3 reads TGTGCCAGCAGCTTCATAAGCTATAACACAGATACGCAGTATTTT.

CDR3 amino acids: CASSPREGIASYNEQFF. The CDR3 nucleotides are TGTGCCAGCAGCCCCAGGGAGGGAATTGCCTCCTACAATGAGCAGTTCTTC. The chain has TRBV11-3 and TRBJ2-1; TRBD2 agrees at 7 bases. The germline gives CDR1 SGHNT, CDR2 YENEEA. V lost 5 bases, J lost 0 bases, and 10 bases stayed unmatched. The CDR3 is 17 amino acids.

This chain uses TRBV5-1 with TRBJ2-4; 7 nucleotides match TRBD2. Trimming took 4 bases from V and 8 from J; bases not matched to a gene: 15. The CDR3 loop spans 16 amino acids. Looked up from germline, CDR1 is SGHRS and CDR2 is YFSETQ. The DNA for the CDR3 is TGCGCCAGCAGCCCCCCATTAGGGCTAGCGGATGACATTCAGTACTTC. This encodes CASSPPLGLADDIQYF.

This chain joins TRBV5-4 and TRBJ2-4; D remains unclear. Trimming stripped 3 bases from V and 5 bases from J, with 15 bases between. CDR1 is SGHNT and CDR2 is YYREEE in the germline V gene (reference sequence). The CDR3 contains 15 residues. CDR3 DNA sequence: TGTGCCAGCAGCTCCCGTCGGGCCGACCAAAACATTCAGTACTTC. This encodes CASSSRRADQNIQYF.

The sample holds one count of this clone. V and J are TRBV30 and TRBJ1-1; possible D gene TRBD1, 5 bases. V was pared by 2 bases and J by 3 bases, with 7 bases between. The CDR3 runs 12 residues. Germline V lookup: CDR1 GTSNPN, CDR2 SVGIG (reference sequence). CDR3 region: CAWSQGDTEAFF. CDR3 nucleotide sequence: TGTGCCTGGAGTCAGGGCGACACTGAAGCTTTCTTT.

The V gene is TRBV27, the J gene TRBJ2-1, with D hard to call. V lost 1 base and J lost 2, with 6 bases in between. Germline V lookup: CDR1 MNHEY, CDR2 SMNVEV (reference sequence). The CDR3 spans 14 residues. CDR3 sequence reads: CASSLYGPYNEQFF. The CDR3 region has the DNA TGTGCCAGCAGTTTATACGGCCCCTACAATGAGCAGTTCTTC.

V usage is TRBV6-5 and J usage is TRBJ1-1; 10 bases agree with TRBD1. There are 15 residues in the CDR3. V dropped 0 bases and J dropped 4; count of bases not matched to a gene: 2. In germline, CDR1 is MNHEY, CDR2 SVGAGI. CDR3 DNA: TGTGCCAGCAGTTACTCGACAGGGGGCGGCACTGAAGCTTTCTTT. This encodes CASSYSTGGGTEAFF.

The V call is TRBV5-4, the J call TRBJ2-3; 10 bases line up with TRBD2. CDR1 and CDR2 (germline): SGHNT, YYREEE (reference sequence). V was pared by 4 bases and J by 4 bases, with 12 bases of the junction left unmatched. The CDR3 totals 17 residues. In nucleotides, the CDR3 is TGTGCCAGCAGCATACCTAGCGGGGGCAGAGGGGCAGATACGCAGTATTTT. Amino acid sequence: CASSIPSGGRGADTQYF.

This clone was found once. The chain joins TRBV7-2 to TRBJ2-3, with 8 nucleotides matching TRBD2. Germline lookup yields CDR1 SGHTA and CDR2 FQGNSA. With 5 bases clipped from V and 5 bases from J, the junction kept 9 bases outside the gene matches. The CDR3 consists of 15 residues. The CDR3 reads CASSGMGLAGDTQYF. Here the CDR3 DNA reads TGTGCCAGCAGCGGAATGGGGCTAGCGGGAGATACGCAGTATTTT.

The chain combines TRBV5-1 with TRBJ2-3; D is uncertain. Germline V CDR1 and CDR2: SGHRS, YFSETQ. Trimming removed 5 bases from V and 0 bases from J, with 4 bases in between. This CDR3 contains 12 residues. The CDR3: CASRFSTDTQYF. CDR3 sequence (DNA): TGCGCCAGCAGATTTAGCACAGATACGCAGTATTTT.

The chain uses TRBV29-1 and TRBJ1-1, with D hard to call. V dropped 2 bases and J dropped 1 base, with 14 bases sitting between them. The CDR3 extends over 15 amino acids. Germline-derived CDR1 and CDR2 are SQVTM and ANQGSEA. CDR3 residues: CSVESDGVGNTEAFF. The CDR3 nucleotides are TGCAGCGTTGAATCAGACGGGGTAGGGAACACTGAAGCTTTCTTT.

This rearrangement joins TRBV29-1 to TRBJ1-1, with 7 bases identical to TRBD1. CDR3 length: 15 amino acids. The ends lost 5 bases at V and 5 bases at J; junction bases unmatched: 14. Germline V gene data show CDR1 as SQVTM and CDR2 as ANQGSEA. The CDR3 DNA reads TGCAGCGTTCGCCTCGGTACAGGGGCGCCAACTGAAGCTTTCTTT. Protein: CSVRLGTGAPTEAFF.

The V call is TRBV30, the J call TRBJ1-4, with 12 bases fitting TRBD1. Germline values: CDR1 GTSNPN, CDR2 SVGIG (reference sequence). V dropped 2 bases and J dropped 0; count of bases not matched to a gene: 10. The CDR3 runs 19 residues. In DNA form, the CDR3 reads TGTGCCTGGAGTCGGCTGTGGGACAGGGGGCCGGCAACTAATGAAAAACTGTTTTTT. Amino acid sequence: CAWSRLWDRGPATNEKLFF.